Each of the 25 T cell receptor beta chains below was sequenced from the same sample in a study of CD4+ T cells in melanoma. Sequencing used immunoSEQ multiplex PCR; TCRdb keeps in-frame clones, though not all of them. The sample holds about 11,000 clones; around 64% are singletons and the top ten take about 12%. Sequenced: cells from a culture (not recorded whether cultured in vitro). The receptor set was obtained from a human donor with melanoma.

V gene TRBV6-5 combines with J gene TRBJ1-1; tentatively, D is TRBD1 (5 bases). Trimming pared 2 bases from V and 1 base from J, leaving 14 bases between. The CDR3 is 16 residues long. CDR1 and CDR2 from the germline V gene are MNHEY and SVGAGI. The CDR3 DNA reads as TGTGCCAGCAGTTACAGCCCGAGAGGGACGAACACTGAAGCTTTCTTT. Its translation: CASSYSPRGTNTEAFF.

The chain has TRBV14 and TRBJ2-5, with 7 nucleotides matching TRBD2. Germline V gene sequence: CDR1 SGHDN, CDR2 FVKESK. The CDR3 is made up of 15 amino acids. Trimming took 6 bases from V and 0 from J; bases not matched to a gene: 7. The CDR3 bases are TGTGCCAGCAGTCGGGGCCGGGGGGACCAAGAGACCCAGTACTTC. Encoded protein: CASSRGRGDQETQYF.

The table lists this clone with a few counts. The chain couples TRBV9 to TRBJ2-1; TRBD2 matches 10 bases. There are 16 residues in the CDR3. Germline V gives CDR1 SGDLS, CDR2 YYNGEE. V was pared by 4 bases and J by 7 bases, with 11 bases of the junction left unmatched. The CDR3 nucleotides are TGTGCCAGCAGCTTACTGAGCGGGGGGGCCGGGAATGAGCAGTTCTTC. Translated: CASSLLSGGAGNEQFF.

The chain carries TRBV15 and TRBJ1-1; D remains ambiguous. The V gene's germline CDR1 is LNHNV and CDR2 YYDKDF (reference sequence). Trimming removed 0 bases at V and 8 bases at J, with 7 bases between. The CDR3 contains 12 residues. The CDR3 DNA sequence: TGTGCCACCAGCAGAGATAAATCGGAAGCTTTCTTT. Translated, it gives CATSRDKSEAFF. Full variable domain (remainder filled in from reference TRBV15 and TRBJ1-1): DAMVIQNPRYQVTQFGKPVTLSCSQTLNHNVMYWYQQKSSQAPKLLFHYYDKDFNNEADTPDNFQSRRPNTSFCFLDIRSPGLGDTAMYLCATSRDKSEAFFGQGTRLTVV.

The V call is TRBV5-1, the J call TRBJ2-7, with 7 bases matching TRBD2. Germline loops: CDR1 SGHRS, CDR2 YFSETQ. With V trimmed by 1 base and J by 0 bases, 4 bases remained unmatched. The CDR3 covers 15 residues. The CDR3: CASSLSSGASYEQYF. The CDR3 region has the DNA TGCGCCAGCAGCTTGTCCAGCGGGGCCTCCTACGAGCAGTACTTC.

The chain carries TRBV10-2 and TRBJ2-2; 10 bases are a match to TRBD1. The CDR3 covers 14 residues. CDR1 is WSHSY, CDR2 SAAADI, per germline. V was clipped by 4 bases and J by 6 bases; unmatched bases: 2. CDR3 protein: CASSGTGGAGELFF. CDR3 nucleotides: TGCGCCAGCAGTGGGACAGGGGGAGCCGGGGAGCTGTTTTTT.

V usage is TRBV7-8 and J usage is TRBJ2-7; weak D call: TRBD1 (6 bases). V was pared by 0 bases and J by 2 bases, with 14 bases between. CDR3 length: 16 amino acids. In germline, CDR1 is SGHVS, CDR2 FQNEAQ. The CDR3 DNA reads TGTGCCAGCAGCTTAGCGAGGGCAGGGGAGCCCTACGAGCAGTACTTC. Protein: CASSLARAGEPYEQYF.

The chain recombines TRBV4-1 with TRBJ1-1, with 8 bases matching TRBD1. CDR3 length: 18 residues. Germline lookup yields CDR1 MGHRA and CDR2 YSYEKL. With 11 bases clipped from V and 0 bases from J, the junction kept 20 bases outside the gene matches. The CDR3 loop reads CAAKQTRGPKNMNTEAFF. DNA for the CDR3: TGCGCCGCAAAACAAACCAGGGGGCCTAAGAACATGAACACTGAAGCTTTCTTT.

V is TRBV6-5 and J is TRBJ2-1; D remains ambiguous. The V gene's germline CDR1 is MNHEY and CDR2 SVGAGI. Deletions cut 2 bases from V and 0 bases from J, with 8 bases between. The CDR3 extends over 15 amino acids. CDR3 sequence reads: CASSYGRSSYNEQFF. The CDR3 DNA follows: TGTGCCAGCAGTTACGGGCGGAGCTCCTACAATGAGCAGTTCTTC.

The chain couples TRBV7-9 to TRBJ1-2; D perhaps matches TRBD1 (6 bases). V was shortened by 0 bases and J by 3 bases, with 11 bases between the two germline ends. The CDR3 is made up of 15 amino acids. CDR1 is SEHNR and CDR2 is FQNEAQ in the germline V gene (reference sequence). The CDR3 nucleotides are TGTGCCAGCAGCTTAGCGCGTCACAGGGACTATGGCTACACCTTC. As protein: CASSLARHRDYGYTF.

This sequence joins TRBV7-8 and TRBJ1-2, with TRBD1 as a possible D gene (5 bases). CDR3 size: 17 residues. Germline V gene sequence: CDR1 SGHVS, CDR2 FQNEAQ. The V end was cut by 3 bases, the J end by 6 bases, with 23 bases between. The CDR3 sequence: CASSFYSISGTRDGYTF. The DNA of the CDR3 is TGTGCCAGCAGCTTTTACTCGATTTCCGGGACCCGAGATGGCTACACCTTC.

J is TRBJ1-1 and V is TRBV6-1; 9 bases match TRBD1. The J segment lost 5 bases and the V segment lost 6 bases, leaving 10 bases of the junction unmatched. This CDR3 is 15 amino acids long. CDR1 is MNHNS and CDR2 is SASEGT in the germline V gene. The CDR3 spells CASSLRDRVGTEAFF. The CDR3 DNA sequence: TGTGCCAGCAGCCTCCGGGACAGGGTTGGGACTGAAGCTTTCTTT.

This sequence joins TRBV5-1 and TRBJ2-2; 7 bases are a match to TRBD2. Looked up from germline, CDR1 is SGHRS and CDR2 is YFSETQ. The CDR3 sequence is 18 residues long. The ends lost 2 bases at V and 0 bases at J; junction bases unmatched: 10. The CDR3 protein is CASSLRSPGGSNTGELFF. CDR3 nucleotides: TGCGCCAGCAGCTTAAGATCCCCGGGGGGTTCGAACACCGGGGAGCTGTTTTTT.

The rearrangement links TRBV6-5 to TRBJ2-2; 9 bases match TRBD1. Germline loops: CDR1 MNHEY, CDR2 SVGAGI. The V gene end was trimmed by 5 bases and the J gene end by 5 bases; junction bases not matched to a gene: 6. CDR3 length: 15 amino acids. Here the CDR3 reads CASSTTGGRTGELFF. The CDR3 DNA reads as TGTGCCAGCAGTACCACAGGGGGCCGTACCGGGGAGCTGTTTTTT.

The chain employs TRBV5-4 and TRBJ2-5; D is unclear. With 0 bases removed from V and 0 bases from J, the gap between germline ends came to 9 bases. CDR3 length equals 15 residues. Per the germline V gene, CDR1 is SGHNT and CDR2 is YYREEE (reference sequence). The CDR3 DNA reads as TGTGCCAGCAGCTTGGAGGTGGGGTACCAAGAGACCCAGTACTTC. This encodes CASSLEVGYQETQYF. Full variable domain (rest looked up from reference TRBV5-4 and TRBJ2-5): ETGVTQSPTHLIKTRGQQVTLRCSSQSGHNTVSWYQQALGQGPQFIFQYYREEENGRGNFPPRFSGLQFPNYSSELNVNALELDDSALYLCASSLEVGYQETQYFGPGTRLLVL.

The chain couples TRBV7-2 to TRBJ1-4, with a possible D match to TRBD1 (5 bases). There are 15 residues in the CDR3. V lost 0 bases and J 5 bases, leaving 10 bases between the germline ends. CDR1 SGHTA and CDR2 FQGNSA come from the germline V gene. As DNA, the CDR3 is TGTGCCAGCAGCTTAGCGGGGGTTCGAAATGAAAAACTGTTTTTT. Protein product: CASSLAGVRNEKLFF. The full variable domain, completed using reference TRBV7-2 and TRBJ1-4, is GAGVSQSPSNKVTEKGKDVELRCDPISGHTALYWYRQSLGQGLEFLIYFQGNSAPDKSGLPSDRFSAERTGGSVSTLTIQRTQQEDSAVYLCASSLAGVRNEKLFFGSGTQLSVL.

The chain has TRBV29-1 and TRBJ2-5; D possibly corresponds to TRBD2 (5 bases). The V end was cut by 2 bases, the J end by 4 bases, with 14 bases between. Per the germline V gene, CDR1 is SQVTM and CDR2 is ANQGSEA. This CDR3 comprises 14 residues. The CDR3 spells CSVEHPAVRETQYF. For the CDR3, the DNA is TGCAGCGTTGAACATCCAGCGGTCCGAGAGACCCAGTACTTC.

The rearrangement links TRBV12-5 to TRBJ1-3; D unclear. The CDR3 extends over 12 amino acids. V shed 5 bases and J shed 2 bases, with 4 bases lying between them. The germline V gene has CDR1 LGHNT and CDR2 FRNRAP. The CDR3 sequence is CASGQPGNTIYF. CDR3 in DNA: TGTGCTAGTGGTCAACCTGGAAACACCATATATTTT.

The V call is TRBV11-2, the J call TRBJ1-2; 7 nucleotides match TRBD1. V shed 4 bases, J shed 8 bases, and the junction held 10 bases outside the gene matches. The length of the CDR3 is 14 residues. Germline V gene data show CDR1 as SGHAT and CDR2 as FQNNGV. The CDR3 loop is CASSSDLQGSGYTF. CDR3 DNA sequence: TGTGCCAGCAGCTCCGATTTACAGGGGTCAGGCTACACCTTC.

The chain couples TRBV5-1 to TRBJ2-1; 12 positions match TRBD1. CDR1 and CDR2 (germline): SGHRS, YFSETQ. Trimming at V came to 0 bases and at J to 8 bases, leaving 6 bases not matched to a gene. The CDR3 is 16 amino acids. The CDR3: CASSLGGTGGGHEQFF. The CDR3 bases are TGCGCCAGCAGCTTGGGTGGGACAGGGGGCGGACATGAGCAGTTCTTC.

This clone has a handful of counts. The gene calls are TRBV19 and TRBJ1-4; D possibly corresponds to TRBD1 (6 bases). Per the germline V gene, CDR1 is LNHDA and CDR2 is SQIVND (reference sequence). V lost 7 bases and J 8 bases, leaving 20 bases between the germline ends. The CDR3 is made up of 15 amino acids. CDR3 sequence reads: CASTENRALNEKLFF. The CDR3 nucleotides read TGTGCCAGTACCGAAAACAGGGCGTTAAACGAAAAACTGTTTTTT.

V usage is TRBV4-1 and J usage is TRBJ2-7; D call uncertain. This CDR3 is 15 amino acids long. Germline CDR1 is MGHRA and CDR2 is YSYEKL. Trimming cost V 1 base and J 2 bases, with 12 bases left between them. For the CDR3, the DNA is TGCGCCAGCAGCCAAGGACCCCTCACTCCCTACGAGCAGTACTTC. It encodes CASSQGPLTPYEQYF.

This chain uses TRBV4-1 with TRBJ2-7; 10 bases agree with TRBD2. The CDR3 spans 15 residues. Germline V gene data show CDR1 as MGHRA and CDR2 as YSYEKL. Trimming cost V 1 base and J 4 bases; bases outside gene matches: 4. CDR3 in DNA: TGCGCCAGCAGCCAAGCTAGCGGGGGAGCTTACGAGCAGTACTTC. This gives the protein CASSQASGGAYEQYF.

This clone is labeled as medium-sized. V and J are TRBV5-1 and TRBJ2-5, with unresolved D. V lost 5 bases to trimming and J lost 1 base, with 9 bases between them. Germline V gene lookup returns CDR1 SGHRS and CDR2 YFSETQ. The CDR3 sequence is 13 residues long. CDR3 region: CASRMEPQETQYF. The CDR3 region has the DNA TGCGCCAGCAGGATGGAGCCCCAAGAGACCCAGTACTTC.

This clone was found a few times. DNA for the CDR3: TGTGCCTGGAGTGTAGGGGCCCGATACACCTTC. It encodes CAWSVGARYTF. This sequence joins TRBV30 and TRBJ1-2; the D gene is possibly TRBD1 (5 bases). V dropped 0 bases and J dropped 11 bases, with 10 bases sitting between them. The CDR3 loop spans 11 amino acids. Germline CDR1 is GTSNPN and CDR2 is SVGIG (reference sequence).